This TCR beta chain appears in the sequencing data of a study of blood T cell repertoires in COVID-19. Measured with immunoSEQ multiplex PCR; TCRdb has only the in-frame clones, and not every one. This table has a few hundred thousand clones, 80% to 90% appearing once. The CDR3 is 14 residues long. The germline CDR1 and CDR2 sequences are SQVTM and ANQGSEA. V lost 3 bases, J lost 6 bases, and 6 bases stayed unmatched. The receptor was isolated from a young man who had recovered from COVID-19. V gene TRBV29-1 combines with J gene TRBJ2-2, with 8 bases that match TRBD1. The sample taken for sequencing was PBMCs or T cells enriched from blood (not recorded which). CDR3 coding DNA: TGCAGCGTTGAGGACAGGGTATTAGCCGGGGAGCTGTTTTTT. Translated: CSVEDRVLAGELFF.